This paragraph covers one T cell receptor (beta chain) sequence. This entry comes from a study of blood T cell repertoires in COVID-19. Study-level background: COVID-19 samples, acute and convalescent, were from the United States, Italy and Spain.

Per germline, CDR1 ENHRY and CDR2 SYGVKD. Trimming took 3 bases from V and 8 from J; bases not matched to a gene: 12. This CDR3 contains 15 residues. The method was immunoSEQ multiplex PCR; TCRdb's version includes in-frame clones alone and lacks a portion of them. The sample has about 150,000 clones, around 87% seen once. This clonotype was sampled from a woman in her forties or fifties with active or convalescent COVID-19. The V gene is TRBV10-3, the J gene TRBJ1-2, with 7 bases aligning to TRBD1. Specimen: peripheral blood. This CDR3 is CAISDRQGAREGYTF. As DNA, the CDR3 is TGTGCCATCAGTGACAGACAGGGTGCTAGGGAAGGCTACACCTTC.